One sample yielded the 19 T cell receptor beta chains listed below, sequenced in a study of PD-1 blockade in classical Hodgkin lymphoma. No patient escaped relapse after autologous stem cell transplantation, and brentuximab vedotin exposure varied. This table comes from immunoSEQ multiplex PCR, and its TCRdb copy is limited to in-frame clones, with some not included. The top ten clones hold about 3% of a sample with about 40,000 clones, 70% to 80% of them seen once. This specimen consisted of peripheral blood mononuclear cells (PBMCs), obtained at baseline. These receptors came from a human donor with classical Hodgkin lymphoma.

The chain is built from TRBV5-1 and TRBJ1-1; D may be TRBD1 (5 bases). Trimming shortened V by 3 bases and J by 3 bases, and 24 bases separated the two germline ends. The CDR3 runs to 18 residues. Germline CDR1 SGHRS, CDR2 YFSETQ. CDR3 amino acids: CASSSKEDTGIADTEAFF. The DNA of the CDR3 is TGCGCCAGCAGCTCGAAGGAGGACACTGGTATTGCTGACACTGAAGCTTTCTTT.

This clone has only a few counts. The CDR3 reads CASSLQGDHYNEQFF. The CDR3 DNA follows: TGTGCCAGCAGCTTACAAGGGGATCACTACAATGAGCAGTTCTTC. The chain couples TRBV13 to TRBJ2-1, with a weak D call TRBD1 (5 bases). The V gene's germline CDR1 is PRHDT and CDR2 FYEKMQ (reference sequence). V was trimmed by 2 bases and J by 3 bases, leaving 11 bases between them. The CDR3 contains 15 residues.

The V call is TRBV30, the J call TRBJ2-7, with D perhaps matching TRBD2 (6 bases). The CDR3 sequence is 12 residues long. V lost 6 bases and J 1 base, leaving 10 bases between the germline ends. The germline gives CDR1 GTSNPN, CDR2 SVGIG (reference sequence). The CDR3 loop reads CACRGRSYEQYF. The CDR3, as DNA: TGTGCCTGTCGAGGGAGGTCCTACGAGCAGTACTTC.

The gene calls are TRBV28 and TRBJ2-1; 7 nucleotides line up with TRBD2. Germline assignment: CDR1 MDHEN and CDR2 SYDVKM. With V trimmed by 3 bases and J by 8 bases, 1 base remained unmatched. CDR3 length equals 12 residues. CDR3 residues: CASSLGGDEQFF. CDR3 nucleotides: TGTGCCAGCAGTTTGGGGGGGGATGAGCAGTTCTTC.

The table lists this clone with a count of one. This chain connects TRBV25-1 to TRBJ2-7; no clear D. V was pared by 6 bases and J by 5 bases, with 5 bases between. The CDR3 has 10 amino acids. Germline V lookup: CDR1 MGHDK, CDR2 SYGVNS. CDR3 in DNA: TGTGCCAGCAGCGAAAACGAGCAGTACTTC. It translates to CASSENEQYF.

This rearrangement joins TRBV9 to TRBJ1-4; 11 nucleotides match TRBD1. V gave up 2 bases and J gave up 7 bases; unmatched junction bases: 4. CDR1 is SGDLS and CDR2 is YYNGEE in the germline V gene. This CDR3 is built from 15 residues. The CDR3 bases are TGTGCCAGCAGCGTTGAGGGACAGGGGGGTGAAAAACTGTTTTTT. This encodes CASSVEGQGGEKLFF.

The rearrangement joins TRBV7-6 to TRBJ1-1; D is uncertain. Trimming removed 1 base at V and 1 base at J, with 13 bases between. The CDR3 contains 16 residues. Germline values: CDR1 SGHVS, CDR2 FNYEAQ. CDR3 nucleotide sequence: TGTGCCAGCAGCTTAGTGGCGTCCGCGGGGAACACTGAAGCTTTCTTT. Its protein is CASSLVASAGNTEAFF.

The genes are TRBV19 and TRBJ2-3; TRBD1 is a possible D gene (7 bases). V shed 5 bases and J shed 6 bases, with 21 bases lying between them. The CDR3 covers 16 residues. Germline V gene sequence: CDR1 LNHDA, CDR2 SQIVND (reference sequence). The CDR3 sequence: CASSPNTGSGGDTQYF. The DNA for the CDR3 is TGTGCCAGTAGTCCGAATACCGGGTCAGGGGGGGATACGCAGTATTTT. The full variable domain, with the rest looked up from reference TRBV19 and TRBJ2-3, is DGGITQSPKYLFRKEGQNVTLSCEQNLNHDAMYWYRQDPGQGLRLIYYSQIVNDFQKGDIAEGYSVSREKKESFPLTVTSAQKNPTAFYLCASSPNTGSGGDTQYFGPGTRLTVL.

The chain is built from TRBV12-5 and TRBJ2-7; D unresolved. The germline V gene encodes CDR1 LGHNT and CDR2 FRNRAP. The CDR3 is made up of 13 amino acids. The V end lost 10 bases, the J end lost 0 bases, and 13 bases lay between the germline ends. The DNA of the CDR3 is TGTGCTACCTCCCCCGGAGTCTCCTACGAGCAGTACTTC. Its translation: CATSPGVSYEQYF.

This clone occurred a few times. This chain joins TRBV6-5 and TRBJ1-5; 7 nucleotides agree with TRBD1. V trimming: 4 bases; J trimming: 3 bases; junction bases outside the gene matches: 3. This CDR3 spans 14 amino acids. Germline V gene data show CDR1 as MNHEY and CDR2 as SVGAGI. CDR3 amino acids: CASSLGQFNQPQHF. The CDR3 DNA reads TGTGCCAGCAGTTTGGGACAGTTCAATCAGCCCCAGCATTTT.

V and J are TRBV4-2 and TRBJ2-2; D remains unclear. The V end lost 0 bases, the J end lost 6 bases, and 11 bases lay between the germline ends. CDR1 and CDR2 (germline): LGHNA, YNFKEQ. This CDR3 comprises 15 residues. In DNA, the CDR3 is TGTGCCAGCAGCCAAGATATTGCGAAATCCGGGGAGCTGTTTTTT. It encodes CASSQDIAKSGELFF.

The genes are TRBV11-2 and TRBJ1-1; D is undetermined. This CDR3 has 12 amino acids. CDR1 and CDR2 (germline): SGHAT, FQNNGV. Trimming cost V 10 bases and J 0 bases, with 9 bases left between them. DNA for the CDR3: TGTGCCACTCGAGCAGTGAACACTGAAGCTTTCTTT. Amino acids: CATRAVNTEAFF.

This chain joins TRBV15 and TRBJ2-1, with TRBD1 matching over 9 bases. The trim removed 5 bases at V and 10 bases at J, leaving 18 bases unmatched. Germline CDR1 and CDR2: LNHNV and YYDKDF (reference sequence). The CDR3 is 17 amino acids. The CDR3: CATSDLRGQGLSSEQFF. CDR3 DNA: TGTGCCACCAGCGACCTCCGGGGACAGGGCCTATCTAGCGAGCAGTTCTTC.

This clone showed up just a few times. V is TRBV27 and J is TRBJ1-2; 7 positions agree with TRBD1. Germline V lookup: CDR1 MNHEY, CDR2 SMNVEV (reference sequence). The CDR3 contains 16 residues. Trimming at V came to 3 bases and at J to 2 bases, leaving 9 bases not matched to a gene. The CDR3, as DNA: TGTGCCAGCAGTTTCCTCTCAGGGGGAGTCAACTATGGCTACACCTTC. Translated, it gives CASSFLSGGVNYGYTF.

The CDR3 bases are TGTGCCAGCAGCCCATATAGCGGGGCCTCCTACAATGAGCAGTTCTTC. Protein: CASSPYSGASYNEQFF. The chain has TRBV9 and TRBJ2-1; 8 bases line up with TRBD2. The length of the CDR3 is 16 residues. V shed 4 bases and J 0 bases; nucleotides not matched to a gene: 6. The germline CDR1 and CDR2 sequences are SGDLS and YYNGEE.

The J gene is TRBJ1-2, the V gene TRBV28; the match to TRBD1 covers 8 bases. The CDR3 loop spans 15 amino acids. The V gene's germline CDR1 is MDHEN and CDR2 SYDVKM. Trimming cost V 4 bases and J 2 bases; bases outside gene matches: 6. The CDR3 is CASSSLRGLNYGYTF. In DNA form, the CDR3 reads TGTGCCAGCAGTTCCCTCAGGGGGCTCAACTATGGCTACACCTTC.

This chain links TRBV18 with TRBJ1-2; 9 bases are a match to TRBD1. There are 18 residues in the CDR3. CDR1 and CDR2 (germline): KGHSH, LQKENI. V was clipped by 2 bases and J by 2 bases; unmatched bases: 12. The CDR3 sequence: CASSPRPPQGAQNYGYTF. For the CDR3, the DNA is TGTGCCAGCTCACCAAGGCCGCCACAGGGGGCTCAGAACTATGGCTACACCTTC.

This clone came up a few times. The chain carries TRBV13 and TRBJ1-1, with D unclear. Trimming took 5 bases from V and 5 from J, leaving 9 bases between them. The CDR3 length is 12 residues. In germline, CDR1 is PRHDT, CDR2 FYEKMQ (reference sequence). The CDR3 protein is CASSEGGTEAFF. The CDR3 coding sequence is TGTGCCAGCAGCGAGGGAGGAACTGAAGCTTTCTTT.

The chain has TRBV30 and TRBJ2-7; the D is unclear. The germline V gene has CDR1 GTSNPN and CDR2 SVGIG (reference sequence). The CDR3 spans 13 residues. Trimming removed 5 bases from V and 3 bases from J, with 14 bases in between. The CDR3 here is CAWGDIGVYEQYF. CDR3 sequence (DNA): TGTGCCTGGGGCGACATAGGAGTCTACGAGCAGTACTTC.